This T cell receptor beta chain was observed in a study of CD4 T cells in relation to SARS-CoV-2 and coronaviruses (dated by TCRdb to the early 2020s). Concerning the study at large: In the ViraFEST assay, PBMCs were cultured with antigen for around eleven days, after which TCR beta CDR3s were sequenced to identify antigen-specific clonal expansions. An HIV-1 Nef peptide pool or a no-peptide culture served as the negative reference condition. Shared crossreactive spike epitopes were mapped to their HLA restriction using patient-derived lymphoblastoid cell lines. At the level of individual TCR clonotypes, the study evaluated whether memory CD4+ T cells crossreact between the spike proteins of SARS-CoV-2 and those of common cold coronaviruses. Samples from three pre-COVID donors and the naive versus memory experiments were sequenced with the Adaptive Biotechnologies TCR-sequencing kit; other data were Illumina-based. A different, Illumina-based TCR-beta assay was used to sequence expansion assays from other donors in the study. Results and caveats for the whole study, not just this receptor: Small numbers of patients and of tested TCRs were a limitation of the study. Pre-pandemic and post-infection samples were not both contributed by any donor, so tracing of the source of pre-existing responses was limited. Since the crossreactivity analysis centred on spike protein, crossreactivity against other viral proteins was not assessed. In roughly 70% of donors, memory CD4+ clonotypes turned up that crossrecognized SARS-CoV-2 and at least one common cold coronavirus spike. Significantly weaker SARS-CoV-2-driven expansion was shown by crossreactive clones than by monoreactive clones, consistent with antigenic imprinting.

V loses 4 bases of germline sequence and J loses 4 bases, and the interval between the two ends is 16 bases. For CDR1 and CDR2, the germline V gene (reference sequence) lists LNHDA and SQIVND. Spanning cysteine to phenylalanine, the CDR3 consists of 15 amino acids. The CDR3 DNA has 45 bases and is translated from base 1. Libraries were made using the immunoSEQ multiplex PCR assay. Per the original workflow: During preprocessing, nonproductive sequences were removed, along with CDR3s that did not begin with C, did not end with F or W, or were shorter than 7 amino acids. Antigen-specific clonotypes were called with the MANAFEST web app on the basis of expansion relative to the reference and to other culture wells. To be counted as positive, a clone had to show significant expansion compared with the reference culture, at an FDR below 0.05, in 2 of 3 replicate wells. A further requirement for positive clones was significant expansion compared with all other tandem wells, along with an odds ratio above 5. Pairwise Levenshtein distance, computed with the stringdist R package after three terminal residues were trimmed from each end, was used as the measure of CDR3 homology. TCRdb took this table from immuneACCESS and kept in-frame rearrangements with V and J called. Such tables lack part of the clones; where checked against another copy, unresolved V genes explain under half of the gap, and the rest is unexplained. V, J and clone size were drawn from that table, and D and trimming were deduced from the DNA. This sample comprises some 30,000 clones, 78% of them detected only once. The ten largest clones represent 20% of the sample.

CD4+ T cells from unexposed donors were collected before the COVID-19 pandemic (2011-2018). After less than 13 days of culture, CD4+ T cells were isolated with the EasySep CD4+ T cell isolation kit. As far as cell numbers permitted, CD4+ T cells from unexposed donors were tested for reactivity against SARS-CoV-2 S and N as well as four spike pools from common cold coronaviruses. PBMCs were cultured at a few million per well in IMDM supplemented with around 5.1% human AB serum and roughly 9.6 IU/ml IL-2. Half of the culture medium was replaced with fresh IL-2-containing medium on days 3 and 7. In general, every peptide culture condition was set up in three replicate wells. The leukapheresis product for the unexposed donors was obtained through commercial purchase. Ficoll-Paque PLUS gradient centrifugation was used to isolate PBMCs from leukapheresis product or whole blood. PBMCs were either cryopreserved at -140°C or used fresh in the expansion assay. The QIAamp Micro DNA Kit was used to extract genomic DNA from the CD4+ T cells.

For this clone: This receptor's antigen is unknown. Per-base qualities were not stored, and no clone one base away is much larger.

What was sequenced was CD4+ T cells from PBMCs, cultured in vitro. The TCR sequence derives from a human donor in good health. Rearrangement joined TRBV19 to TRBJ1-2, with the D gene not confidently named. The CDR3 region has the sequence CASSTADGGLYGYTF. The sequenced DNA: TGTGCCAGTAGTACCGCAGACGGCGGACTCTATGGCTACACCTTC.